These 8 T cell receptor beta chains came from one sample sequenced in a study of shared clonotypes between healthy human individuals. CD45RO-negative, CCR7-selected cells formed the naive CD8 fraction, which excluded terminally differentiated effector memory CD45RA+ cells. The protocol was immunoSEQ multiplex PCR, while the TCRdb copy is restricted to in-frame clones and leaves out a portion. The data contain around 650,000 clones, approximately 96% of them singletons. The sequencing input was naive CD8+ T cells sorted from blood. The receptors were sampled from a young woman in good health.

The chain recombines TRBV9 with TRBJ2-7, with 7 bases identical to TRBD1. The CDR3 is 15 amino acids. Germline assignment: CDR1 SGDLS and CDR2 YYNGEE. The trim removed 0 bases at V and 0 bases at J, leaving 3 bases unmatched. The CDR3 bases are TGTGCCAGCAGCGTAGGGGACAGCCTCTCCTACGAGCAGTACTTC. Amino acid sequence: CASSVGDSLSYEQYF.

This chain uses TRBV28 with TRBJ1-2; D not resolved. V was clipped by 6 bases and J by 0 bases, with 23 bases between them. Germline-derived CDR1 and CDR2 are MDHEN and SYDVKM. This CDR3 has 18 amino acids. In DNA, the CDR3 is TGTGCCAGCAGCCCATTTTGGGATAGGAGAAATGCTAACTATGGCTACACCTTC. This translates into CASSPFWDRRNANYGYTF.

The chain joins TRBV7-8 to TRBJ2-7; no clear D. This CDR3 spans 12 amino acids. The V end was cut by 2 bases, the J end by 5 bases, with 7 bases between. The germline V gene encodes CDR1 SGHVS and CDR2 FQNEAQ. CDR3 bases: TGTGCCAGCAGCTTATTGCCTGACGAGCAGTACTTC. Its translation is CASSLLPDEQYF.

The gene calls are TRBV9 and TRBJ2-1; 8 bases fit TRBD2. The CDR3 covers 15 residues. V dropped 0 bases and J dropped 4; count of bases not matched to a gene: 3. Per the germline V gene, CDR1 is SGDLS and CDR2 is YYNGEE. The CDR3, as DNA: TGTGCCAGCAGCGTAGGGGCTAGCGGGTACAATGAGCAGTTCTTC. Encoded protein: CASSVGASGYNEQFF.

This chain uses TRBV10-2 with TRBJ1-5; 7 bases are shared with TRBD1. The length of the CDR3 is 17 residues. From germline, CDR1 is WSHSY and CDR2 SAAADI. Germline trimming cut 3 bases from V and 6 bases from J; bases unmatched to any gene: 14. In DNA form, the CDR3 reads TGCGCCAGCAGTGACAGGGGGTTCTTGAAGGGGCGTCAGCCCCAGCATTTT. It codes for CASSDRGFLKGRQPQHF.

The V and J genes are TRBV30 and TRBJ2-1; TRBD1 might be the D (5 bases). Trimming cost V 1 base and J 6 bases, with 13 bases left between them. The CDR3 is made up of 14 amino acids. Germline values: CDR1 GTSNPN, CDR2 SVGIG (reference sequence). For the CDR3, the DNA is TGTGCCTGGAGTGCAGGGTTTAACTTCAATGAGCAGTTCTTC. Its translation: CAWSAGFNFNEQFF.

Note on this clone: This CDR3 fails to terminate in the conserved phenylalanine or tryptophan, so it likely reflects a read error. It is unclear where the CDR3 begins or ends on the DNA, so no DNA is shown, and the CDR3 is as TCRdb lists it. The genes are TRBV5-8 and TRBJ2-7; the table's D call TRBD2 went unverified against the DNA. Looked up from germline, CDR1 is SGHTS and CDR2 is YDEGEE. The CDR3 spans 9 amino acids, including both terminal residues. CDR3 amino acids: CASSFTFRD.

V is TRBV28 and J is TRBJ2-1; 11 bases line up with TRBD2. V was pared by 6 bases and J by 0 bases, with 13 bases of the junction left unmatched. Germline V gene lookup returns CDR1 MDHEN and CDR2 SYDVKM. This CDR3 has 19 residues. The CDR3 bases are TGTGCCAGCAGCTCGATGGATAGCGGGAGGGTGGACTCCTACAATGAGCAGTTCTTC. Its translation is CASSSMDSGRVDSYNEQFF.